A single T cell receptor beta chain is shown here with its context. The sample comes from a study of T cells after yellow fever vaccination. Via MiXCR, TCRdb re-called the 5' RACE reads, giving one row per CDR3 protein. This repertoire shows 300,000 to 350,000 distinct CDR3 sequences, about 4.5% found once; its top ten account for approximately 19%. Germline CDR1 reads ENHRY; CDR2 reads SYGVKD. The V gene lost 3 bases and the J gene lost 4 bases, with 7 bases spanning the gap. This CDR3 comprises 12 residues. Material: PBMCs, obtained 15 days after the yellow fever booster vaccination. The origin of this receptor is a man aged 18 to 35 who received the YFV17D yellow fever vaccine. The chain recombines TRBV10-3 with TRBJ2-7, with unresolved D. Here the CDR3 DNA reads TGTGCCATCAGTGATATGACTTACGAGCAGTACTTC. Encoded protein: CAISDMTYEQYF.